This TCR beta chain originates from a study of T cell changes during pregnancy in multiple sclerosis. This CDR3 has 14 amino acids. Germline V gene sequence: CDR1 SGHNT, CDR2 YYREEE (reference sequence). V was shortened by 1 base and J by 0 bases, with 8 bases between the two germline ends. TCRdb's table, derived via immunoSEQ multiplex PCR, lists solely in-frame clones and lacks some. The sample contains about 52,000 clones, around 94% of which appear only once. This specimen consisted of CD4+ T cells from peripheral blood mononuclear cells, obtained before pregnancy. The chain employs TRBV5-4 and TRBJ2-7; weak D call: TRBD2 (6 bases). The source of this sequence is a female donor with multiple sclerosis, enrolled in a pregnancy study. The CDR3: CASSLMGGSYEQYF. The CDR3 nucleotides are TGTGCCAGCAGCTTGATGGGGGGCTCCTACGAGCAGTACTTC.